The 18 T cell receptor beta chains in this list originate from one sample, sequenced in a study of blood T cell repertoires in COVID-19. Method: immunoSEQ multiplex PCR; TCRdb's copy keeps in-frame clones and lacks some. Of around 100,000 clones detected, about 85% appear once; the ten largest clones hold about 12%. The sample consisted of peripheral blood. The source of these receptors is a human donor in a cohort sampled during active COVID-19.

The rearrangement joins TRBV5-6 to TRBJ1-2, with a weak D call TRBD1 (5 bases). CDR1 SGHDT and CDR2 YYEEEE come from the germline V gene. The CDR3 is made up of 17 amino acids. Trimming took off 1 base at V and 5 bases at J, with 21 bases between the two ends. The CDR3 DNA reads TGTGCCAGCAGCTTGTCCCGCCTTGGGGCAGAGCTTTATGGCTACACCTTC. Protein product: CASSLSRLGAELYGYTF.

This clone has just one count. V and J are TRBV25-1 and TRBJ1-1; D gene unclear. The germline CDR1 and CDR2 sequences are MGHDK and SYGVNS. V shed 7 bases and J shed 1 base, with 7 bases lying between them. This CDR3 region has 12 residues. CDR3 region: CASKAGNTEAFF. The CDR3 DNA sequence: TGTGCCAGCAAAGCAGGGAACACTGAAGCTTTCTTT.

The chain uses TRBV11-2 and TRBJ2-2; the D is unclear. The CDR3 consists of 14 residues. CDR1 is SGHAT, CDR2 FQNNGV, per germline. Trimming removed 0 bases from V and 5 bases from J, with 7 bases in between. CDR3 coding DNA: TGTGCCAGCAGCTTAGAGGTACAGACCGGGGAGCTGTTTTTT. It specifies CASSLEVQTGELFF.

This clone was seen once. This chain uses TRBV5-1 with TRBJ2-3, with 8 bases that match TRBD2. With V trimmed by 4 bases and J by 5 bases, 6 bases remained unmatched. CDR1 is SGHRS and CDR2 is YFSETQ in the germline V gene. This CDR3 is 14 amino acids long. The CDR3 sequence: CASSPGGLGDTQYF. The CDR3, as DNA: TGCGCCAGCAGCCCGGGGGGGCTGGGAGATACGCAGTATTTT.

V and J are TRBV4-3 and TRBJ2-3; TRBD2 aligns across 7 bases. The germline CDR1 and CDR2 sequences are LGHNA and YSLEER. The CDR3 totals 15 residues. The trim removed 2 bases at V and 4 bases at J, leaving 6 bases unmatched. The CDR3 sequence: CASSQQRGAPDTQYF. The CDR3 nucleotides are TGCGCCAGCAGCCAACAGCGGGGCGCTCCAGATACGCAGTATTTT.

Written as DNA, the CDR3 is TGTGCCAGCTCACCACCGGGGGGAAAGGCGAACACTGAAGCTTTCTTT. Translating it yields CASSPPGGKANTEAFF. The chain is built from TRBV18 and TRBJ1-1; a weak D match, TRBD1 (5 bases). The CDR3 is made up of 16 amino acids. The germline V gene encodes CDR1 KGHSH and CDR2 LQKENI. Trimming cost V 0 bases and J 1 base, with 12 bases left between them.

Here the CDR3 DNA reads TGTGCCAGCAGCTTATTAGGCCGGGTGGGCTACACCTTC. Amino acids: CASSLLGRVGYTF. The chain uses TRBV7-2 and TRBJ1-2; D is unclear. Trimming stripped 2 bases from V and 8 bases from J, with 12 bases between. The CDR3 is made up of 13 amino acids. Germline V gene sequence: CDR1 SGHTA, CDR2 FQGNSA.

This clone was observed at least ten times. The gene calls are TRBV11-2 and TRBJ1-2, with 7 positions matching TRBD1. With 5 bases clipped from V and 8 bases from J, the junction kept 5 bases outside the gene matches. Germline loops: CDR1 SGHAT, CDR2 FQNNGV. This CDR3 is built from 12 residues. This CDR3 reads CASSIDRAGYTF. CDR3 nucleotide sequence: TGTGCCAGCAGCATTGACAGGGCGGGCTACACCTTC.

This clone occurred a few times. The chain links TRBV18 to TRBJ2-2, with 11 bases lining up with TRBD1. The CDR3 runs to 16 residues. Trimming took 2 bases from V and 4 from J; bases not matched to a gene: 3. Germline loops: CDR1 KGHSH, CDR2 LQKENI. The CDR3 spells CASSPTGQGATGELFF. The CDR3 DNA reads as TGTGCCAGCTCACCAACAGGACAGGGGGCCACCGGGGAGCTGTTTTTT.

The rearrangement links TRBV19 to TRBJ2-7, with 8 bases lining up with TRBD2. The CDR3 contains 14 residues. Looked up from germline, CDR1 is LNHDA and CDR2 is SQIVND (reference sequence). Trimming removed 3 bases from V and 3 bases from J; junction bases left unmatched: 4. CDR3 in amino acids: CASSMSGGRYEQYF. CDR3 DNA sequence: TGTGCCAGTAGTATGAGCGGGGGCCGCTACGAGCAGTACTTC.

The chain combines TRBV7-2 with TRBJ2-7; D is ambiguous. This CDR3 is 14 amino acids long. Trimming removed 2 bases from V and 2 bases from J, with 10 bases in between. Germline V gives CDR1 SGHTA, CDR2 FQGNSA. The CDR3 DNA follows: TGTGCCAGCAGCTTACAAGTACAGCCCTACGAGCAGTACTTC. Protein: CASSLQVQPYEQYF.

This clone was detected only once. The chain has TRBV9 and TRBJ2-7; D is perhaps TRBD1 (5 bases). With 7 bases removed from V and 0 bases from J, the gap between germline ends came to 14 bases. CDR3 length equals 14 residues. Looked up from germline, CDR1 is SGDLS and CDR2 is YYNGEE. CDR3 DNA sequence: TGTGCCAGCGCCACAGGTGTCGGCTCCTACGAGCAGTACTTC. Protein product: CASATGVGSYEQYF.

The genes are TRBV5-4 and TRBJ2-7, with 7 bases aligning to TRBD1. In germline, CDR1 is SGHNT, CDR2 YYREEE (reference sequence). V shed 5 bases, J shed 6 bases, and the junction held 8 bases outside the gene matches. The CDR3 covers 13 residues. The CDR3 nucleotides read TGTGCCAGCAGGCCCGGACAGGTCGGCGAGCAGTACTTC. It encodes CASRPGQVGEQYF.

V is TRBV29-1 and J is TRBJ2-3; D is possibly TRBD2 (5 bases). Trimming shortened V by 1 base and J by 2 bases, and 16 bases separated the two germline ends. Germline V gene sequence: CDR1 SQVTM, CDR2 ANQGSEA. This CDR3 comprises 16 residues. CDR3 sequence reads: CSVEGRGQRNTDTQYF. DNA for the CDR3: TGCAGCGTTGAAGGTCGCGGGCAGCGTAACACAGATACGCAGTATTTT.

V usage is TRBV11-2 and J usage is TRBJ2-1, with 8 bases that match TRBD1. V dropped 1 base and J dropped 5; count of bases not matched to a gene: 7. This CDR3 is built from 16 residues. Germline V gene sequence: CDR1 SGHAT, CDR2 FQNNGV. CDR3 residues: CASSLATRGLDNEQFF. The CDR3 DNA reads TGTGCCAGCAGCTTAGCGACCAGGGGGCTCGACAATGAGCAGTTCTTC.

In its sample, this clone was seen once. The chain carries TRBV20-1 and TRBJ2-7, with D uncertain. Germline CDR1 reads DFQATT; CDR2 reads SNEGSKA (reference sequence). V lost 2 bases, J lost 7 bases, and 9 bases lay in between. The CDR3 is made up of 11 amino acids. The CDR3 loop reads CSARIPGEQYF. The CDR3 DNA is TGCAGTGCTAGAATCCCCGGGGAGCAGTACTTC.

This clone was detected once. CDR3 bases: TGTGCCAGCAGCCGGGACAGGGGGGATACGCAGTATTTT. Protein: CASSRDRGDTQYF. The chain carries TRBV5-4 and TRBJ2-3; 11 nucleotides line up with TRBD1. The CDR3 loop spans 13 amino acids. CDR1 SGHNT and CDR2 YYREEE come from the germline V gene (reference sequence). V lost 4 bases and J lost 6; bases outside the gene matches: 1. The entire variable domain, with the rest obtained from reference TRBV5-4 and TRBJ2-3, is as follows: ETGVTQSPTHLIKTRGQQVTLRCSSQSGHNTVSWYQQALGQGPQFIFQYYREEENGRGNFPPRFSGLQFPNYSSELNVNALELDDSALYLCASSRDRGDTQYFGPGTRLTVL.

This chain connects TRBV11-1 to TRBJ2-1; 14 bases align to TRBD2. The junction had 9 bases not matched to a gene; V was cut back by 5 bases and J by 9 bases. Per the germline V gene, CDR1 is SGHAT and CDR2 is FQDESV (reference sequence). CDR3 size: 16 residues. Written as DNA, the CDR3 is TGTGCCAGCAGCCGCGTGACTAGCGGGGGGGTTAGTGAGCAGTTCTTC. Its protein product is CASSRVTSGGVSEQFF.